The 9 T cell receptor beta chains presented below share a single source sample, sequenced in a study of vaccination and CD4 T cells after COVID-19. Their recognized antigens are unknown. Sample treatment: roughly 11-day PBMC culture with coronavirus spike peptide pools or control peptides (ViraFEST assay). Oncomine TCR Beta short-read sequencing was applied to DNA from cultured CD4+ T cells. Each CDR3 protein gets one entry after TCRdb re-called the PCR reads with MiXCR. This table holds about 5,500 distinct CDR3 sequences, about 32% found once. Material: CD4+ T cells from blood, cultured in vitro, obtained after SARS-CoV-2 vaccination. The receptors were gathered from a human donor who had recovered from COVID-19.

This clonotype ranks as medium-sized. This chain links TRBV7-9 with TRBJ1-2, with D possibly matching TRBD1 (5 bases). Germline loops: CDR1 SEHNR, CDR2 FQNEAQ (reference sequence). This CDR3 is built from 16 residues. Trimming shortened V by 5 bases and J by 8 bases, and 24 bases separated the two germline ends. The CDR3 loop is CASSHHSGQGLGGYTF. In nucleotides, the CDR3 is TGTGCCAGCAGCCACCACTCTGGGCAGGGCCTTGGGGGCTACACCTTC.

This clonotype is deemed medium-sized. The chain carries TRBV6-1 and TRBJ1-5; tentatively, D is TRBD1 (6 bases). CDR3 length: 13 residues. Germline lookup yields CDR1 MNHNS and CDR2 SASEGT. The V gene lost 10 bases and the J gene lost 6 bases, with 16 bases spanning the gap. CDR3 DNA sequence: TGTGCCACCCAGCCGGGGGCGCGTCAGCCCCAGCATTTT. As protein: CATQPGARQPQHF.

This clonotype is labeled large. Mismatch with germline at one junction end may stem from a read error. The V call is TRBV6-5, the J call TRBJ1-2; 7 bases are shared with TRBD1. The CDR3 is made up of 14 amino acids. Germline V gene data show CDR1 as MNHEY and CDR2 as SVGAGI. The CDR3: CASSFDRAPYDYTF. The CDR3 DNA follows: TGTGCCAGCAGTTTCGACAGGGCGCCCTATGACTACACCTTC.

V usage is TRBV2 and J usage is TRBJ1-1, with D tentatively TRBD1 (5 bases). The CDR3 runs to 11 residues. Looked up from germline, CDR1 is SNHLY and CDR2 is FYNNEI. V lost 7 bases and J lost 6, with 9 bases in between. The chain's CDR3 is CASTLRAEAFF. CDR3 nucleotide sequence: TGTGCCAGCACCCTCAGGGCTGAAGCTTTCTTT.

This clonotype is judged medium-sized. CDR3 region: CASSLDRARLYGYTF. The CDR3 coding sequence is TGTGCCAGCAGCTTGGACAGGGCGCGACTCTATGGCTACACCTTC. The V and J genes are TRBV7-2 and TRBJ1-2; 8 bases fit TRBD1. There are 15 residues in the CDR3. CDR1 is SGHTA and CDR2 is FQGNSA in the germline V gene. J lost 4 bases, V lost 3 bases, and 7 bases had no gene match.

The chain employs TRBV27 and TRBJ2-1; 7 nucleotides agree with TRBD1. The V and J ends lost 3 bases and 6 bases, in that order; junction bases with no gene match: 8. Germline V gene sequence: CDR1 MNHEY, CDR2 SMNVEV (reference sequence). The CDR3 is 15 amino acids. CDR3 DNA sequence: TGTGCCAGCAGTTTTCTGGGCCAGGGGGTCAATGAGCAGTTCTTC. Amino acids: CASSFLGQGVNEQFF.

Here the CDR3 reads CSAPHPAGYEQYF. Written as DNA, the CDR3 is TGCAGTGCTCCTCATCCCGCGGGCTACGAGCAGTACTTC. This chain joins TRBV20-1 and TRBJ2-7; tentatively, D is TRBD2 (5 bases). This CDR3 contains 13 residues. Trimming removed 5 bases at V and 3 bases at J, with 14 bases between. CDR1 is DFQATT, CDR2 SNEGSKA, per germline (reference sequence).

This clonotype qualifies as medium-sized. The chain joins TRBV7-2 to TRBJ2-5, with TRBD2 matching over 13 bases. With 2 bases clipped from V and 5 bases from J, the junction kept 5 bases outside the gene matches. The CDR3 contains 16 residues. The germline V gene encodes CDR1 SGHTA and CDR2 FQGNSA. DNA for the CDR3: TGTGCCAGCAGCTTAACTTGGACTAGCGGGAGTGAGACCCAGTACTTC. Residues: CASSLTWTSGSETQYF.

This clonotype was seen more than once but under ten times. Here the CDR3 reads CASSIGSQETQYF. The CDR3 DNA sequence: TGTGCCAGTAGTATCGGCAGCCAAGAGACCCAGTACTTC. The V gene is TRBV19, the J gene TRBJ2-5; D unclear. CDR3 length: 13 residues. Deletions cut 3 bases from V and 1 base from J, with 6 bases between. The germline CDR1 and CDR2 sequences are LNHDA and SQIVND (reference sequence).